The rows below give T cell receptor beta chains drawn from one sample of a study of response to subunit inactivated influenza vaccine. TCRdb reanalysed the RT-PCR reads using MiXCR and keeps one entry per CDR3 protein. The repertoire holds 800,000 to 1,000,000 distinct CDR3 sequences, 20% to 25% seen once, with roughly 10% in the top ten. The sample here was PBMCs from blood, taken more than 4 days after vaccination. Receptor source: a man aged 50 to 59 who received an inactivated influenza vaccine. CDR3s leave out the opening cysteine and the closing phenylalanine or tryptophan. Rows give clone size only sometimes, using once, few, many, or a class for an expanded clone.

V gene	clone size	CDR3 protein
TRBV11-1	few	ASSSPWDLVLPSSYNEQF
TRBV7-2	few	ATSADRGSTQY
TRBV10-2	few	ASRPSGGAWTGGANVLT
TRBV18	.	ASSQGLHTGELF
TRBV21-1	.	AGLNRVNTEAF
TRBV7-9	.	ASSSYLGGSTEAF
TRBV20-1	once	SARADAPGEQF
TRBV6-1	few	ATRRVAYNSPLH
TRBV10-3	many	AIRTGSEQY
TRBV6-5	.	ASSYSAGVEKLF
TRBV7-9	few	ASSSGLAGVGTDTQY
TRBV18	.	ASSQGMDTEAF
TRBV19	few	ASSPFGGYGYT
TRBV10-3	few	AITATGEQF
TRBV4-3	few	ASSQDAGVGNSPLH
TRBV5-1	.	ASSSADRAIDTQY
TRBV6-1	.	ASRRLAGDTDTQY
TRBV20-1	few	SASQGGLYEQY
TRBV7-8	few	ASSLGLDIWLTDTQY
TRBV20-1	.	SARLAGTFSRSYEQF
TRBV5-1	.	ASSLVTGGFQTQY
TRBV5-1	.	ASSFGSGEEGEH
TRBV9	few	ASSGDSNEQF
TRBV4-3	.	ASSQDDRRTQY
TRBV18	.	ASSPPETGKYGYT
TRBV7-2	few	ASRRDREVTKTQY
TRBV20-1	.	SARDRLALRKETQY
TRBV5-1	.	AGSFHSTDTQY
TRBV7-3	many	ASSPGAMNTEAF
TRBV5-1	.	ASSRDPSYNEQF
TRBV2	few	ASSPDRGLAYEQY
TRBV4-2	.	ASSQDLRAGEQF
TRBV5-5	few	ASTAPGQGRNEQF
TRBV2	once	ASRWVGFEQY
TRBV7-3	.	ASSLGTTHYNEQF
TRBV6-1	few	ASTGWGALYNEQF
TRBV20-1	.	SARDQGPRLEQY
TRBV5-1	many	ASSLTGMPYEQY
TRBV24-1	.	ATSDRIGTQY
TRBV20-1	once	SGLGRRETQY
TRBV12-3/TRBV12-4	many	ASSFSAHTDTQY
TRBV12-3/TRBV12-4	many	ASSDPETAEVNTEAF
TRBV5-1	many	ASSLANRVNEQY
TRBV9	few	ASTGQYNEQF
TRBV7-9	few	ASSARVAGELF
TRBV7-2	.	ASSLVGTSVTDTQY
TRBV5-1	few	ASSNGPEYEQY
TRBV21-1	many	ASSRDSRRTDTQY
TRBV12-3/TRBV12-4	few	ASSLVVGGPIEQY
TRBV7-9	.	ASSIRDRSSYNEQF
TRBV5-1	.	ASSLGLFGVRELF
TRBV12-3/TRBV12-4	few	ASRRGRTDEQF
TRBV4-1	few	ASSQGQIYGYT
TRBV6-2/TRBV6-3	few	ASSYLLNGGAYNEQF
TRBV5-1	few	ASSSDRGWGTDTQY
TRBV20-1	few	RRGGAEAF
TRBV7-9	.	ASSPASSYGYT
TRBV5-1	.	ASSPGTSATGELF